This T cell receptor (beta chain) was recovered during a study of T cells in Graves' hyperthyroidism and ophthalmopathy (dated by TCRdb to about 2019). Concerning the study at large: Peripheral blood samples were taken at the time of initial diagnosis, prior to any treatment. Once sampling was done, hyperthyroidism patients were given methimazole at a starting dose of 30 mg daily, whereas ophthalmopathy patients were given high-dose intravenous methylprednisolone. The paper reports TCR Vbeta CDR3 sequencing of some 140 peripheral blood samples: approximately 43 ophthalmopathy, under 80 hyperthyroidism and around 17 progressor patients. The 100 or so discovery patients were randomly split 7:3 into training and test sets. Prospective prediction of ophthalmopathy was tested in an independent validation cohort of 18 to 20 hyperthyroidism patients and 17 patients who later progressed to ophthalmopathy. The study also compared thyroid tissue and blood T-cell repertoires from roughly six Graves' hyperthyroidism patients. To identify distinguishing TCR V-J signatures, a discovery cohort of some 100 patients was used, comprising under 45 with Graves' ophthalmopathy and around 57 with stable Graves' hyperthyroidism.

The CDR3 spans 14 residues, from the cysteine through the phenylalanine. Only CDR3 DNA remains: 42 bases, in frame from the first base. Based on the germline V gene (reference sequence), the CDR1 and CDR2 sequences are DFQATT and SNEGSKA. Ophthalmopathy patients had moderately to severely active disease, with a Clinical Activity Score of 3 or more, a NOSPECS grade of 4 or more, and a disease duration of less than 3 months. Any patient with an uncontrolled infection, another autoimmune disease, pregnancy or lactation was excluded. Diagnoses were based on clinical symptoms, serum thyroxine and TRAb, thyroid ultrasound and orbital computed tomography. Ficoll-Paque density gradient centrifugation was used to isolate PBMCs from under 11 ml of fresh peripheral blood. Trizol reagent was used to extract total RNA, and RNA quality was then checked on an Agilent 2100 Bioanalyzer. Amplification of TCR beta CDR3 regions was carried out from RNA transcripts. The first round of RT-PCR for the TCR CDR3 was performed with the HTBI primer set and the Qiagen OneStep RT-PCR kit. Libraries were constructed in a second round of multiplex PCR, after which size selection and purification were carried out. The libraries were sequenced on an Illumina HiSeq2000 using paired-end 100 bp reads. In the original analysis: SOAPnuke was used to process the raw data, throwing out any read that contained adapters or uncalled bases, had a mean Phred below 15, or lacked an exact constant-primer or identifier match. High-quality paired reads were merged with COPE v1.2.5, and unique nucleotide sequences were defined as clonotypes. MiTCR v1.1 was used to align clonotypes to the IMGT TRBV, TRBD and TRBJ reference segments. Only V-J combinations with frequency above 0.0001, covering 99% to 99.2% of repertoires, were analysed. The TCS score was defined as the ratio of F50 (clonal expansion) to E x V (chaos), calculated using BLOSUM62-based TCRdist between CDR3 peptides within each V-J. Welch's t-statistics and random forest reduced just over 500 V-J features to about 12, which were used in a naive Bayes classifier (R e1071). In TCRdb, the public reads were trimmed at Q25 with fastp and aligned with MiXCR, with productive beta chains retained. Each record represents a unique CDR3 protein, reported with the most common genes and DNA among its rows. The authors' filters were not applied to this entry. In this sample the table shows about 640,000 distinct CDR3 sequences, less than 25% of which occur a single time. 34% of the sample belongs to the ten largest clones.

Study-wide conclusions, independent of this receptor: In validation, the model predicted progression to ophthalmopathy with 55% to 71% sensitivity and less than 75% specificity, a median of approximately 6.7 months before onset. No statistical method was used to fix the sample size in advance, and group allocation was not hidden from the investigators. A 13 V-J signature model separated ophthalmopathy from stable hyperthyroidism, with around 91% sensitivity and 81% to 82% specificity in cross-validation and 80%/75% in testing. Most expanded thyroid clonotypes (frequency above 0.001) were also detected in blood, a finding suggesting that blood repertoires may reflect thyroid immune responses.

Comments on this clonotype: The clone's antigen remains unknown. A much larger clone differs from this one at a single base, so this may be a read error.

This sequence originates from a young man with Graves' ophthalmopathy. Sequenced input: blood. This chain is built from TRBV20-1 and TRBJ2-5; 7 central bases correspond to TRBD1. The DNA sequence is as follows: TGCAGTGCTAGACGGCAGGGGGTCCCAGAGACCCAGCACTTC. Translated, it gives CSARRQGVPETQHF.